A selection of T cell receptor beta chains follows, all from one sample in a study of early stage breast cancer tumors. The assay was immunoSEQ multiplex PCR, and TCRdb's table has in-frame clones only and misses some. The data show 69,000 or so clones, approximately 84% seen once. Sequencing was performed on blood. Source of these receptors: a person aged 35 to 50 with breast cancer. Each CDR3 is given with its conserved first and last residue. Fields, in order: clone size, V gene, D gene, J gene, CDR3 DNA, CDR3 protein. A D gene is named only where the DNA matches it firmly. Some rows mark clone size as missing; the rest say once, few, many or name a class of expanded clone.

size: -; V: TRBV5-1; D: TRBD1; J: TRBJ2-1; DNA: TGCGCCAGCAGAGTGACGGGACAGGGGACCGATGAGCAGTTCTTC; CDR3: CASRVTGQGTDEQFF
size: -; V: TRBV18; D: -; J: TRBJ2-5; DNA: TGTGCCAGCTCACCCCCGAGACAGCCAGAGACCCAGTACTTC; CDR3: CASSPPRQPETQYF
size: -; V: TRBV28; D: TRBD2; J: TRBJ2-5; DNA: TGTGCCAGCAGTACCTCGGGGGGAGAGACCCAGTACTTC; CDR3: CASSTSGGETQYF
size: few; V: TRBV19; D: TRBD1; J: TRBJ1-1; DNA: TGTGCCAGTAGTACCGGACAGGGAAGGAACACTGAAGCTTTCTTT; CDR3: CASSTGQGRNTEAFF
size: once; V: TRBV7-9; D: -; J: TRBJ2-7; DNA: TGTGCCAGCAGCTTAGCCCAGAACTACGAGCAGTACTTC; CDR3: CASSLAQNYEQYF
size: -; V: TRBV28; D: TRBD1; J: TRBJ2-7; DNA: TGTGCCAGCACCCAGACAGGGCCCTACGAGCAGTACTTC; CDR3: CASTQTGPYEQYF
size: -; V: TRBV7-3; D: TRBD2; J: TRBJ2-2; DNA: TGTGCCAGCAGTGGCGGGGGGGGAGCCGGGGAGCTGTTTTTT; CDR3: CASSGGGGAGELFF
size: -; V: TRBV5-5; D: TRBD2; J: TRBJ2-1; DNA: TGTGCCAGCAGCCAAAGCGGGAGTGCGTGGCAGAAGCAGTTCTTC; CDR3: CASSQSGSAWQKQFF
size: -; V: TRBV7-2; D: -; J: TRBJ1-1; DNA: TGTGCCAGCAGTAGGTTTGACACTGAAGCTTTCTTT; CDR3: CASSRFDTEAFF
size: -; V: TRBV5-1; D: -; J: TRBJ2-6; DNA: TGCGCCAGCAGCTTGGGGGTTTCTGGGGCCAACGTCCTGACTTTC; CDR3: CASSLGVSGANVLTF
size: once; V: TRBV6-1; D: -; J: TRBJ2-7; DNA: TGTGCCAGCAGTCCAGGATCCTACGAGCAGTACTTC; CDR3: CASSPGSYEQYF
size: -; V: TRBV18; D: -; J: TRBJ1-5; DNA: TGTGCCAGCTCACCGGGCAGCAATCAGCCCCAGCATTTT; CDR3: CASSPGSNQPQHF
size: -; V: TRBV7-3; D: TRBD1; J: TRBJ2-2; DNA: TGTGCCAGCAGCTTATCTTTCGGACAGGGCACCGGGGAGCTGTTTTTT; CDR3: CASSLSFGQGTGELFF
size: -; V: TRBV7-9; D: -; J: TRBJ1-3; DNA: TGTGCCAGCAGCTTACCACAGGGAGACTCTGGAAACACCATATATTTT; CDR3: CASSLPQGDSGNTIYF
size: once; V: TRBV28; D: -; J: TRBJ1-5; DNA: TGTGCCAGCAGTTCGGGGTTGAGGGGAAGAAGCAATCAGCCCCAGCATTTT; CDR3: CASSSGLRGRSNQPQHF
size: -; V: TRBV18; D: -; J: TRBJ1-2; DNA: TGTGCCAGCTCACCACCCGACAGAAACTATGGCTACACCTTC; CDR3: CASSPPDRNYGYTF
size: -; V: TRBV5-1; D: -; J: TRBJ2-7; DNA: TGCGCCAGCAGCTTGGTGGCGTCGTCCTACGAGCAGTACTTC; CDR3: CASSLVASSYEQYF
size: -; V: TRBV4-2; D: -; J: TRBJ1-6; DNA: TGTGCCAGCAGCCAAGTCCCGCGGGAGGGCTCACCCCTCCACTTT; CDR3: CASSQVPREGSPLHF
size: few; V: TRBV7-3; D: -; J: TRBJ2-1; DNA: TGTGCCAGCAGCCCTCAGCGGGACAATGAGCAGTTCTTC; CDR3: CASSPQRDNEQFF
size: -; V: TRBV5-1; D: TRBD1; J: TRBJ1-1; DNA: TGCGCCAGCAGCTTGGTGGGACAGCTGACGATGAACACTGAAGCTTTCTTT; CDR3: CASSLVGQLTMNTEAFF
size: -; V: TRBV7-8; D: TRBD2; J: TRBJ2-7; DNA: TGTGCCAGCAGCTTATCGAGTAGCGGGAGGGCCTACGAGCAGTACTTC; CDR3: CASSLSSSGRAYEQYF
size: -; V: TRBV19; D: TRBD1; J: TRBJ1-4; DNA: TGTGCCAGTACCATCCATAGCCGTCCGTGGTTGGACAGGGGGCGGTCTAATGAAAAACTGTTTTTT; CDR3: CASTIHSRPWLDRGRSNEKLFF
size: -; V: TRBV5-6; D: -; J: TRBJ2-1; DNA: TGTGCCAGCAGCTTGATCTACAATGAGCAGTTCTTC; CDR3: CASSLIYNEQFF
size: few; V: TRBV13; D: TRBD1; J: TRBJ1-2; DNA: TGTGCCAGCAGCTCGTGGACAGGGATGGATGGCTACACCTTC; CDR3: CASSSWTGMDGYTF
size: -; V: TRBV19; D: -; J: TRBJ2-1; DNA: TGTGCCAGTAGTATTTTCATTCGGGCGCCTGACTCCTACAATGAGCAGTTCTTC; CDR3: CASSIFIRAPDSYNEQFF
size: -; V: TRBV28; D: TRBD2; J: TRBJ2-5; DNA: TGTGCCAGCACCTTCGGCCGGGCTAGCGGGAGGGCTAAAGAGACCCAGTACTTC; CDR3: CASTFGRASGRAKETQYF
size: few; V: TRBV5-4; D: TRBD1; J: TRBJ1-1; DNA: TGTGCCAGCAGCCTTACAGGGGGAAACAATGAAGCTTTCTTT; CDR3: CASSLTGGNNEAFF
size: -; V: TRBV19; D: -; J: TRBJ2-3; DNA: TGTGCCAGTAGTATCCGAATCACAGATACGCAGTATTTT; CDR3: CASSIRITDTQYF
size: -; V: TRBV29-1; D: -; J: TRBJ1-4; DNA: TGCAGCGTGCGAACGGGGGGGAATGAAAAACTGTTTTTT; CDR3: CSVRTGGNEKLFF
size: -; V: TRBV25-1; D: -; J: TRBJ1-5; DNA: TGTGCCAGCAGTGCTCCGGGACCGAACAATCAGCCCCAGCATTTT; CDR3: CASSAPGPNNQPQHF
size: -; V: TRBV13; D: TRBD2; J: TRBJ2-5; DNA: TGTGCCAGCAGCTTAGGGGAACTAGCGGGAGGCGGCCAGACCCAGTACTTC; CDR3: CASSLGELAGGGQTQYF
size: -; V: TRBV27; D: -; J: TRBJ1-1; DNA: TGTGCCAGCAGTTCCTTACGCACCGGCACTGAAGCTTTCTTT; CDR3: CASSSLRTGTEAFF
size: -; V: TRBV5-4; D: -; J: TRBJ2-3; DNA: TGTGCCAGCAGCTGGGGAGGTTTCTCTAGCACAGATACGCAGTATTTT; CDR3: CASSWGGFSSTDTQYF
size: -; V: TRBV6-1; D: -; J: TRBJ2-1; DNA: TGTGCCAGCAGTGAAGAGCCAGAGAATTCCTACAATGAGCAGTTCTTC; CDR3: CASSEEPENSYNEQFF
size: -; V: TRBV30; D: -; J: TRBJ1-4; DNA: TGTGCCTGGAGTAAGGGTAATGAAAAACTGTTTTTT; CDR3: CAWSKGNEKLFF
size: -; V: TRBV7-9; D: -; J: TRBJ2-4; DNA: TGTGCCAGCAGCCCCGACAGGGCCAAAAACATTCAGTACTTC; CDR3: CASSPDRAKNIQYF
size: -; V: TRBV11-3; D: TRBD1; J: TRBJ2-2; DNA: TGTGCCAGCAGCATAGACAGGGGTGGCGGGGAGCTGTTTTTT; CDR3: CASSIDRGGGELFF
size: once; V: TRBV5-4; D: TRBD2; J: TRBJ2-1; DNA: TGTGCCAGCAGCTTGGTTGGAGCGGGAGAGGGCAATGAGCAGTTCTTC; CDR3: CASSLVGAGEGNEQFF
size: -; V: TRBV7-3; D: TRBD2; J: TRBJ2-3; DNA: TGTGCCAGCAGCTTAAGCGGGAGGGCCTCCGGGGTGGCAGATACGCAGTATTTT; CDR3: CASSLSGRASGVADTQYF
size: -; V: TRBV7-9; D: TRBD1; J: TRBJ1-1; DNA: TGTGCCAGCAGCCGTTCAGGGGGCGGCACTGAAGCTTTCTTT; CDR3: CASSRSGGGTEAFF
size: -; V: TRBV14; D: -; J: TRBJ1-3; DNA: TGTGCCAGCAGCCAAGGCCGTTGGTTCTCTGGAAACACCATATATTTT; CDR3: CASSQGRWFSGNTIYF
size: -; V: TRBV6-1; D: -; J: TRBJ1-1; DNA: TGTGCCAGCAAGGCCAGGGATGGCACTGAAGCTTTCTTT; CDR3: CASKARDGTEAFF
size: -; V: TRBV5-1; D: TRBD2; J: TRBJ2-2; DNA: TGCGCCAGCAGCTTGGTACTAGCGGGAGCAAAGCGCACCGGGGAGCTGTTTTTT; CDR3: CASSLVLAGAKRTGELFF
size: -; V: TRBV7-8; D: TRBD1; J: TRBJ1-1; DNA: TGTGCCAGCAGCTCAACCGGGACAGAGAACACTGAAGCTTTCTTT; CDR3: CASSSTGTENTEAFF
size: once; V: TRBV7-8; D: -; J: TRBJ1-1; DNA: TGTGCCAGCAGCGCAGTCGTAAACAGTGTGAACACTGAAGCTTTCTTT; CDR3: CASSAVVNSVNTEAFF